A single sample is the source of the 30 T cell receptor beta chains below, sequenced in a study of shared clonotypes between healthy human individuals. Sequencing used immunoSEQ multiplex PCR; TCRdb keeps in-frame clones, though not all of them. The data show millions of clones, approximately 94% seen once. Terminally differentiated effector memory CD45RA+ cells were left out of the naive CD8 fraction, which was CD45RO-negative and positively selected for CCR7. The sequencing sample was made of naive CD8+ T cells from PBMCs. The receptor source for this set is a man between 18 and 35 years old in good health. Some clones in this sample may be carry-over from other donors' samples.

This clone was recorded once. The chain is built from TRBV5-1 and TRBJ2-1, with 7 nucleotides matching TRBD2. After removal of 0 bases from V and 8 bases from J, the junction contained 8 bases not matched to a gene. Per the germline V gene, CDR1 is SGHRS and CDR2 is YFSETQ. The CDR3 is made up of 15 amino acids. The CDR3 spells CASSLVAGATHEQFF. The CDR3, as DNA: TGCGCCAGCAGCTTGGTGGCGGGAGCCACCCATGAGCAGTTCTTC.

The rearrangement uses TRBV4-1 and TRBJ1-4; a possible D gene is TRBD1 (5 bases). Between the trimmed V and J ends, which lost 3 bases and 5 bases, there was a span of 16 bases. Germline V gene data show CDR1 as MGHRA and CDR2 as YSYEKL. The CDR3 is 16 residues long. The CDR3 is CASSHRTGPVNEKLFF. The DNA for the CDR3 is TGCGCCAGCAGCCATAGGACGGGGCCGGTAAATGAAAAACTGTTTTTT.

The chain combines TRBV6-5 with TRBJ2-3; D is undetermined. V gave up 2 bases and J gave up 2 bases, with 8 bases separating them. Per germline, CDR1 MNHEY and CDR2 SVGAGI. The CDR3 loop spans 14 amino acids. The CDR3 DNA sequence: TGTGCCAGCAGTTACACACAGCCCACAGATACGCAGTATTTT. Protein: CASSYTQPTDTQYF.

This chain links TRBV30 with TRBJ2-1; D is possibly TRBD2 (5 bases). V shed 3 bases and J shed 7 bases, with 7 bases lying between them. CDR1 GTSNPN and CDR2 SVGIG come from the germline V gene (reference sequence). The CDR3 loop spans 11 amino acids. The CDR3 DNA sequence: TGTGCCTGGAGAGCGGAAAATGAGCAGTTCTTC. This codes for CAWRAENEQFF.

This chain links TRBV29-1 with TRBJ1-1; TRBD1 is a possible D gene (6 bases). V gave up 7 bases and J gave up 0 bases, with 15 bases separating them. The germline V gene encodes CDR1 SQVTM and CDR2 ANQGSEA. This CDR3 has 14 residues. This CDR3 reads CSAYSGTLNTEAFF. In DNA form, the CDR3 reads TGCAGCGCTTACTCCGGGACATTGAACACTGAAGCTTTCTTT.

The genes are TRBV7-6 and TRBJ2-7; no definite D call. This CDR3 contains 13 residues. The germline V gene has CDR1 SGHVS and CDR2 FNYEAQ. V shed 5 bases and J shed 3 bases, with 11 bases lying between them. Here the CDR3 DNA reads TGTGCCAGCAGCCCTACAGTGGACTACGAGCAGTACTTC. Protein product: CASSPTVDYEQYF.

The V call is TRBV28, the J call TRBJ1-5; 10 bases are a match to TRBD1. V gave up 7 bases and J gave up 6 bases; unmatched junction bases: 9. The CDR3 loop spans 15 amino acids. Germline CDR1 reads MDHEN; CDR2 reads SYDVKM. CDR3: CASIPRQGASQPQHF. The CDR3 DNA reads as TGTGCCAGCATTCCTCGACAGGGGGCATCTCAGCCCCAGCATTTT.

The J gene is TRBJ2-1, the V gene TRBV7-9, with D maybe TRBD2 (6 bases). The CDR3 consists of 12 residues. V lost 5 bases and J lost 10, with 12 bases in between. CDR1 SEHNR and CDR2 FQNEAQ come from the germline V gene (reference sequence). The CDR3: CASSTGRPEQFF. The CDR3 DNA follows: TGTGCCAGCAGCACTGGGAGGCCAGAGCAGTTCTTC.

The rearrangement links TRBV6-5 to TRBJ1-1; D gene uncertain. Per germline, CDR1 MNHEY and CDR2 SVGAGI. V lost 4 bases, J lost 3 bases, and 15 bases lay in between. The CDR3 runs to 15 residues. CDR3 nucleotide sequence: TGTGCCAGCAGTTGGCCAGGAGCCTTATACACTGAAGCTTTCTTT. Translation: CASSWPGALYTEAFF.

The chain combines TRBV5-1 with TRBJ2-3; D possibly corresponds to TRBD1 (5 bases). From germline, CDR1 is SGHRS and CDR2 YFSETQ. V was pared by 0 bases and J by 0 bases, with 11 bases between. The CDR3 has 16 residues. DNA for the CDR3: TGCGCCAGCAGCTTGGAAGGGGTACTCAGCACAGATACGCAGTATTTT. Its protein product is CASSLEGVLSTDTQYF.

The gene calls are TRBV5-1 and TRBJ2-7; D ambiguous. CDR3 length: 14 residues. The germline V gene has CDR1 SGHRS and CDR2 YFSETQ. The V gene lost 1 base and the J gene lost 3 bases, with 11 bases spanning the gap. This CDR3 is CASSLSPRDYEQYF. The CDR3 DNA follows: TGCGCCAGCAGCTTGTCCCCCAGAGACTACGAGCAGTACTTC.

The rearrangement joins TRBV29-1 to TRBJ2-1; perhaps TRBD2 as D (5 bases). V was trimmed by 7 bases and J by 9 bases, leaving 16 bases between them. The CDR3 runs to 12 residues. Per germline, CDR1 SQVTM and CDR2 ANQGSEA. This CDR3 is CSAETSASEQFF. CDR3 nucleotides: TGCAGCGCCGAAACTAGTGCGAGTGAGCAGTTCTTC.

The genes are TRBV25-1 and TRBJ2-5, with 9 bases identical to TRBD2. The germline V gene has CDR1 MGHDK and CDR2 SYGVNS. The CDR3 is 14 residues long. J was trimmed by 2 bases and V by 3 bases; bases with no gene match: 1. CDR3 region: CASSERGGQETQYF. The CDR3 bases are TGTGCCAGCAGTGAGCGGGGGGGGCAAGAGACCCAGTACTTC.

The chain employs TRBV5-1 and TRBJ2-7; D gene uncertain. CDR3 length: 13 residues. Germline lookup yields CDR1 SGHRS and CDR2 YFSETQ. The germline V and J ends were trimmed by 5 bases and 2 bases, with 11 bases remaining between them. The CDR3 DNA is TGCGCCAGCAGGGTCTCGCCGACCTACGAGCAGTACTTC. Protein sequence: CASRVSPTYEQYF.

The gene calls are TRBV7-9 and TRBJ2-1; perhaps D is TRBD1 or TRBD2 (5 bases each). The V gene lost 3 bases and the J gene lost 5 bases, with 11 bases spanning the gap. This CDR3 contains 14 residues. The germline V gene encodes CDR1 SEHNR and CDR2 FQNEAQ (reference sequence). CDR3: CASSFPGTHNEQFF. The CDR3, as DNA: TGTGCCAGCAGCTTCCCCGGGACCCACAATGAGCAGTTCTTC. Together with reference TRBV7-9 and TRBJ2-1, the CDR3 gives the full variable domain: DTGVSQNPRHKITKRGQNVTFRCDPISEHNRLYWYRQTLGQGPEFLTYFQNEAQLEKSRLLSDRFSAERPKGSFSTLEIQRTEQGDSAMYLCASSFPGTHNEQFFGPGTRLTVL.

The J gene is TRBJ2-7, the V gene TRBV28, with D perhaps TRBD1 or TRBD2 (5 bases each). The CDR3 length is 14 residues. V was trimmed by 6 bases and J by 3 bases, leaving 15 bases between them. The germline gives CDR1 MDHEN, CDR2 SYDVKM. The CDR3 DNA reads TGTGCCAGCAGCCCCCGGGACGGATACTACGAGCAGTACTTC. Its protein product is CASSPRDGYYEQYF.

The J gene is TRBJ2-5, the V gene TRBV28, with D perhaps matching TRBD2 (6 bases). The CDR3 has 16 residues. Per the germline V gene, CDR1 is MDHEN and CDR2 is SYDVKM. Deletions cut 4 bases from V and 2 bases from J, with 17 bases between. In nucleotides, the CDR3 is TGTGCCAGCAGTTCGACTAGGGAGACACTTCAAGAGACCCAGTACTTC. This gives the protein CASSSTRETLQETQYF. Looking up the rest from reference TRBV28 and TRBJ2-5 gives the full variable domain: DVKVTQSSRYLVKRTGEKVFLECVQDMDHENMFWYRQDPGLGLRLIYFSYDVKMKEKGDIPEGYSVSREKKERFSLILESASTNQTSMYLCASSSTRETLQETQYFGPGTRLLVL.

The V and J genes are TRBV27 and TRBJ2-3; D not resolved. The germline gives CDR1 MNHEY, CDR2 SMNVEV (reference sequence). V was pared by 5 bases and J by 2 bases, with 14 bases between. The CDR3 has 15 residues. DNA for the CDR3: TGTGCCAGCAGTCCGACAAGCCTATACACAGATACGCAGTATTTT. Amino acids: CASSPTSLYTDTQYF.

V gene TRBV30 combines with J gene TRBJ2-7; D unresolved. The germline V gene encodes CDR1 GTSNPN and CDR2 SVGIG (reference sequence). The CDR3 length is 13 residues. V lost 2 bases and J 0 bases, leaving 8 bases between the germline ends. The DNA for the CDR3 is TGTGCCTGGAGTCCAGAATTCTCCTACGAGCAGTACTTC. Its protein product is CAWSPEFSYEQYF.

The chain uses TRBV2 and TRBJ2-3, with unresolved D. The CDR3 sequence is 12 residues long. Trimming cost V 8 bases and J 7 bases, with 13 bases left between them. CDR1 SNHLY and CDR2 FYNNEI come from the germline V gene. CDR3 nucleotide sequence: TGTGCCAGCGGAACTGGCCGGAATACGCAGTATTTT. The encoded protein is CASGTGRNTQYF.

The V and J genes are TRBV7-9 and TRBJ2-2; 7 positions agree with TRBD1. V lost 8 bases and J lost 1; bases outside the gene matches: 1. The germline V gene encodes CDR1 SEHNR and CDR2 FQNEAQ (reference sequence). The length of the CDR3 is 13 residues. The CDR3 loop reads CASGTVNTGELFF. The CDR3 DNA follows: TGTGCCAGCGGGACAGTGAACACCGGGGAGCTGTTTTTT.

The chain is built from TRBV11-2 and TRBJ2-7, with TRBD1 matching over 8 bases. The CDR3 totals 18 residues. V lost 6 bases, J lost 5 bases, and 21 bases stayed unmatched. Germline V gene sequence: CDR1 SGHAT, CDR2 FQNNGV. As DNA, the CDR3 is TGTGCCAGCAGGCATCCGGTCCCCAGGGGGCTATTTCGGGACGAGCAGTACTTC. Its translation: CASRHPVPRGLFRDEQYF.

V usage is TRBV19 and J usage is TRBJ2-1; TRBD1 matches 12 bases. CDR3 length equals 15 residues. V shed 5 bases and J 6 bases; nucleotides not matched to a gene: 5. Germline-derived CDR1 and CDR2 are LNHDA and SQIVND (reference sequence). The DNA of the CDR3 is TGTGCCAGTAGTCCCGGGACAGGGGGCTTCAATGAGCAGTTCTTC. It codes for CASSPGTGGFNEQFF.

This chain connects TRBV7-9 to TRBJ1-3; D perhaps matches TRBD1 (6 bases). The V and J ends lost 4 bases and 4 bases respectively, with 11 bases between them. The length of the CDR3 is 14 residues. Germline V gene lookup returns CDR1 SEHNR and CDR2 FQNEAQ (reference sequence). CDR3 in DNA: TGTGCCAGCAGCTCCGGACAGATCGGAAACACCATATATTTT. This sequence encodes CASSSGQIGNTIYF. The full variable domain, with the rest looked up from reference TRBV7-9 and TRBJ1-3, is DTGVSQNPRHKITKRGQNVTFRCDPISEHNRLYWYRQTLGQGPEFLTYFQNEAQLEKSRLLSDRFSAERPKGSFSTLEIQRTEQGDSAMYLCASSSGQIGNTIYFGEGSWLTVV.

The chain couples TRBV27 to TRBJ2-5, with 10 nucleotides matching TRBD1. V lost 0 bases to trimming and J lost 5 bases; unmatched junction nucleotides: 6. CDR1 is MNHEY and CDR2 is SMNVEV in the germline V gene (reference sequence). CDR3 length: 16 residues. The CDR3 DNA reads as TGTGCCAGCAGTTTATCGCCCGGGACAGGGGTGGAGACCCAGTACTTC. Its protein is CASSLSPGTGVETQYF.

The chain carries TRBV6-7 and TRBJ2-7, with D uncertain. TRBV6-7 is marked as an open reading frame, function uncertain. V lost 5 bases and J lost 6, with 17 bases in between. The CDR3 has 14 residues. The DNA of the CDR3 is TGTGCCAGCAGTACTGAGCCAGCGACGCTCGAGCAGTACTTC. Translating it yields CASSTEPATLEQYF.

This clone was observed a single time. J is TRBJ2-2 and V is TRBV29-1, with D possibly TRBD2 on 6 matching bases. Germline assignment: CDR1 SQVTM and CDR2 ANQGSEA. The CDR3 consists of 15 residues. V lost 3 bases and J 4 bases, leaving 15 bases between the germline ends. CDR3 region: CSVEPTIGGTGELFF. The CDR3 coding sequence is TGCAGCGTTGAGCCCACAATCGGGGGCACCGGGGAGCTGTTTTTT.

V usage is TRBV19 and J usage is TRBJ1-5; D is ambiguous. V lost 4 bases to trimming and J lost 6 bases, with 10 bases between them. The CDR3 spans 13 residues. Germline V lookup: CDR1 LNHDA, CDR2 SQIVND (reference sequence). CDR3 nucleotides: TGTGCCAGTAGTAGGGATCCGGGTCAGCCCCAGCATTTT. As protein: CASSRDPGQPQHF.

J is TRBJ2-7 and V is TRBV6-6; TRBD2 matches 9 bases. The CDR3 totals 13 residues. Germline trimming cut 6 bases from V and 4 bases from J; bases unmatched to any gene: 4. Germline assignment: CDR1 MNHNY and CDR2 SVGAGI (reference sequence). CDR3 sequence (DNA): TGTGCCAGCAGCGAGCGGGAGGATTACGAGCAGTACTTC. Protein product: CASSEREDYEQYF.

Here the CDR3 DNA reads TGTGCCAGCAGCCTACTCACTAGCGGGAGTCACAATGAGCAGTTCTTC. It yields the protein CASSLLTSGSHNEQFF. J is TRBJ2-1 and V is TRBV5-4; 11 positions match TRBD2. Per the germline V gene, CDR1 is SGHNT and CDR2 is YYREEE (reference sequence). V lost 4 bases and J lost 5; bases outside the gene matches: 8. The CDR3 has 16 residues.